Listed below are T cell receptor beta chains from one sample, sequenced in a study of OX40 agonist ivuxolimab in advanced cancers. Only in-frame clones appear in the TCRdb table, and some are missing; sequencing was by immunoSEQ multiplex PCR. The sample has 20,000 to 25,000 clones, 65% to 85% seen once. The starting material was CD4+ or CD8+ T cells sorted from blood, obtained in a trial of the OX40 agonist ivuxolimab. These receptors were taken from an adult with an advanced solid tumor such as melanoma, head and neck, liver or kidney cancer. Each CDR3 is given with its conserved first and last residue. D genes are given only for firm matches. Clone sizes are given selectively: once, few, many, or a class where the clone is expanded.

j_gene: TRBJ2-7
v_gene: TRBV27
len: 13
abundance: few
d_gene: TRBD1
CDR3aa: CASSPTGAYEQYF
CDR3nt: TGTGCCAGCAGTCCGACAGGGGCCTACGAGCAGTACTTC

j_gene: TRBJ1-4
v_gene: TRBV15
len: 13
abundance: once
d_gene: -
CDR3aa: CATSRDLQYKLFF
CDR3nt: TGTGCCACCAGCAGAGATTTGCAGTACAAGCTGTTTTTT

j_gene: TRBJ2-1
v_gene: TRBV27
len: 12
abundance: -
d_gene: -
CDR3aa: CASREGGNEQFF
CDR3nt: TGTGCCAGCAGGGAAGGGGGCAATGAGCAGTTCTTC

j_gene: TRBJ1-2
v_gene: TRBV19
len: 14
abundance: -
d_gene: TRBD1
CDR3aa: CASSPGGADYGYTF
CDR3nt: TGTGCCAGTAGCCCAGGGGGAGCGGACTATGGCTACACCTTC

j_gene: TRBJ2-4
v_gene: TRBV7-8
len: 17
abundance: -
d_gene: TRBD2
CDR3aa: CASSPRGGAEGKNIQYF
CDR3nt: TGTGCCAGCAGCCCACGGGGGGGGGCCGAAGGCAAAAACATTCAGTACTTC

j_gene: TRBJ2-1
v_gene: TRBV4-2
len: 19
abundance: -
d_gene: TRBD2
CDR3aa: CASSQGTSGGPSSYNEQFF
CDR3nt: TGTGCCAGCAGCCAAGGGACTAGCGGGGGGCCTAGCTCCTACAATGAGCAGTTCTTC

j_gene: TRBJ2-7
v_gene: TRBV11-2
len: 13
abundance: once
d_gene: -
CDR3aa: CASSLGTRLEQYF
CDR3nt: TGTGCCAGCAGCTTAGGCACACGCCTGGAGCAGTACTTC

j_gene: TRBJ1-5
v_gene: TRBV6-6
len: 15
abundance: -
d_gene: -
CDR3aa: CASSYGLTSNQPQHF
CDR3nt: TGTGCCAGCAGTTACGGCCTTACCTCCAATCAGCCCCAGCATTTT

j_gene: TRBJ1-2
v_gene: TRBV9
len: 11
abundance: -
d_gene: -
CDR3aa: CASTGTSGYTF
CDR3nt: TGTGCCAGCACCGGGACATCTGGCTACACCTTC

j_gene: TRBJ1-4
v_gene: TRBV30
len: 12
abundance: -
d_gene: -
CDR3aa: CAWTPSGEKLFF
CDR3nt: TGTGCCTGGACCCCGTCAGGGGAAAAACTGTTTTTT

j_gene: TRBJ2-7
v_gene: TRBV4-1
len: 15
abundance: -
d_gene: -
CDR3aa: CASSQSADFSYEQYF
CDR3nt: TGCGCCAGCAGCCAAAGCGCGGACTTCTCCTACGAGCAGTACTTC

j_gene: TRBJ2-7
v_gene: TRBV7-9
len: 14
abundance: -
d_gene: -
CDR3aa: CASSLVGPLYEQYF
CDR3nt: TGTGCCAGCAGCTTAGTGGGGCCGCTTTACGAGCAGTACTTC

j_gene: TRBJ1-5
v_gene: TRBV27
len: 13
abundance: -
d_gene: -
CDR3aa: CASRKGGNQPQHF
CDR3nt: TGTGCCAGTAGGAAGGGTGGCAATCAGCCCCAGCATTTT

j_gene: TRBJ2-7
v_gene: TRBV28
len: 13
abundance: -
d_gene: -
CDR3aa: CASSLGQVGEQYF
CDR3nt: TGTGCCAGCAGTTTGGGGCAGGTGGGGGAGCAGTACTTC

j_gene: TRBJ1-2
v_gene: TRBV5-1
len: 13
abundance: -
d_gene: TRBD1
CDR3aa: CASSLGGTDGYTF
CDR3nt: TGCGCCAGCAGCTTGGGGGGGACAGATGGCTACACCTTC

j_gene: TRBJ2-5
v_gene: TRBV27
len: 13
abundance: -
d_gene: -
CDR3aa: CASGYRGQETQYF
CDR3nt: TGTGCCAGCGGTTACCGGGGCCAAGAGACCCAGTACTTC

j_gene: TRBJ1-2
v_gene: TRBV25-1
len: 14
abundance: -
d_gene: TRBD1
CDR3aa: CASSLEGAPYGYTF
CDR3nt: TGTGCCAGCAGTTTGGAGGGGGCGCCTTATGGCTACACCTTC

j_gene: TRBJ1-4
v_gene: TRBV2
len: 14
abundance: medium-sized
d_gene: -
CDR3aa: CASSEVQGWEKLFF
CDR3nt: TGTGCCAGCAGTGAAGTTCAGGGTTGGGAAAAACTGTTTTTT

j_gene: TRBJ2-2
v_gene: TRBV5-1
len: 16
abundance: -
d_gene: TRBD1
CDR3aa: CASSSGQQANTGELFF
CDR3nt: TGCGCCAGCAGCTCGGGACAGCAAGCAAACACCGGGGAGCTGTTTTTT

j_gene: TRBJ2-7
v_gene: TRBV11-2
len: 18
abundance: once
d_gene: TRBD2
CDR3aa: CASSLLSGGGGTEYEQYF
CDR3nt: TGTGCCAGCAGCTTACTATCGGGAGGGGGGGGTACCGAATACGAGCAGTACTTC

j_gene: TRBJ2-7
v_gene: TRBV7-8
len: 14
abundance: -
d_gene: -
CDR3aa: CASRSDSPQHEQYF
CDR3nt: TGTGCCAGTCGATCGGACAGCCCCCAGCACGAGCAGTACTTC

j_gene: TRBJ2-2
v_gene: TRBV7-2
len: 18
abundance: -
d_gene: -
CDR3aa: CASSPRVRGAINTGELFF
CDR3nt: TGTGCCAGCAGCCCCCGGGTTCGTGGGGCGATTAACACCGGGGAGCTGTTTTTT

j_gene: TRBJ2-7
v_gene: TRBV9
len: 16
abundance: -
d_gene: -
CDR3aa: CASSASPGHYSYEQYF
CDR3nt: TGTGCCAGCAGCGCAAGTCCGGGACATTACTCCTACGAGCAGTACTTC

j_gene: TRBJ2-2
v_gene: TRBV18
len: 15
abundance: -
d_gene: TRBD1
CDR3aa: CASSPRDRNTGELFF
CDR3nt: TGTGCCAGCTCACCACGGGACAGGAACACCGGGGAGCTGTTTTTT

j_gene: TRBJ2-7
v_gene: TRBV6-6
len: 15
abundance: -
d_gene: -
CDR3aa: CASSPLTGSTYEQYF
CDR3nt: TGTGCCAGCAGCCCCTTGACAGGTTCCACCTACGAGCAGTACTTC

j_gene: TRBJ2-3
v_gene: TRBV11-2
len: 14
abundance: -
d_gene: -
CDR3aa: CASSLEGDGDTQYF
CDR3nt: TGTGCCAGCAGCTTAGAAGGGGACGGAGATACGCAGTATTTT

j_gene: TRBJ2-7
v_gene: TRBV19
len: 13
abundance: -
d_gene: -
CDR3aa: CASSMDSSYEQYF
CDR3nt: TGTGCCAGTAGTATGGACAGTTCCTACGAGCAGTACTTC

j_gene: TRBJ2-7
v_gene: TRBV6-5
len: 14
abundance: -
d_gene: -
CDR3aa: CASGGAASSREQYF
CDR3nt: TGTGCCAGCGGCGGGGCCGCTTCGAGTCGCGAGCAGTACTTC

j_gene: TRBJ2-5
v_gene: TRBV5-1
len: 16
abundance: -
d_gene: -
CDR3aa: CASSHSSGEYTETQYF
CDR3nt: TGCGCCAGCAGCCATAGTTCGGGGGAGTACACGGAGACCCAGTACTTC

j_gene: TRBJ1-5
v_gene: TRBV6-1
len: 13
abundance: -
d_gene: -
CDR3aa: CASSPGRNQPQHF
CDR3nt: TGTGCCAGCAGCCCAGGTCGCAATCAGCCCCAGCATTTT

j_gene: TRBJ2-3
v_gene: TRBV5-6
len: 13
abundance: -
d_gene: TRBD1
CDR3aa: CASSLGTGYTQYF
CDR3nt: TGTGCCAGCAGCTTGGGGACAGGGTATACGCAGTATTTT

j_gene: TRBJ2-7
v_gene: TRBV9
len: 13
abundance: -
d_gene: -
CDR3aa: CASSVEDTYEQYF
CDR3nt: TGTGCCAGCAGCGTAGAGGACACCTACGAGCAGTACTTC

j_gene: TRBJ1-1
v_gene: TRBV10-1
len: 16
abundance: once
d_gene: -
CDR3aa: CASSESKSWVNTEAFF
CDR3nt: TGCGCCAGCAGTGAGTCGAAGTCCTGGGTGAACACTGAAGCTTTCTTT

j_gene: TRBJ1-2
v_gene: TRBV9
len: 14
abundance: -
d_gene: -
CDR3aa: CASSDGTAGYGYTF
CDR3nt: TGTGCCAGCAGCGACGGGACTGCTGGCTATGGCTACACCTTC

j_gene: TRBJ1-2
v_gene: TRBV5-1
len: 12
abundance: few
d_gene: -
CDR3aa: CASSSDDYGYTF
CDR3nt: TGCGCCAGCAGCTCGGATGACTATGGCTACACCTTC

j_gene: TRBJ2-7
v_gene: TRBV9
len: 13
abundance: -
d_gene: -
CDR3aa: CASSVYGGGGQYF
CDR3nt: TGTGCCAGCAGCGTTTACGGGGGAGGCGGGCAGTACTTC

j_gene: TRBJ2-1
v_gene: TRBV11-3
len: 15
abundance: -
d_gene: -
CDR3aa: CASSLDRSSYNEQFF
CDR3nt: TGTGCCAGCAGCTTAGATCGTTCTAGCTACAATGAGCAGTTCTTC

j_gene: TRBJ2-5
v_gene: TRBV11-1
len: 16
abundance: -
d_gene: TRBD2
CDR3aa: CASSTGLAGGRETQYF
CDR3nt: TGTGCCAGCAGCACCGGACTAGCGGGGGGCAGGGAGACCCAGTACTTC

j_gene: TRBJ2-5
v_gene: TRBV19
len: 15
abundance: once
d_gene: -
CDR3aa: CASSMPGYGQETQYF
CDR3nt: TGTGCCAGTAGTATGCCCGGGTACGGCCAAGAGACCCAGTACTTC

j_gene: TRBJ2-3
v_gene: TRBV10-2
len: 12
abundance: -
d_gene: -
CDR3aa: CASTASTDTQYF
CDR3nt: TGCGCCAGCACGGCTAGCACAGATACGCAGTATTTT

j_gene: TRBJ2-5
v_gene: TRBV5-1
len: 11
abundance: medium-sized
d_gene: -
CDR3aa: CASSPGETQYF
CDR3nt: TGCGCCAGCAGCCCTGGGGAGACCCAGTACTTC

j_gene: TRBJ2-5
v_gene: TRBV15
len: 15
abundance: -
d_gene: TRBD1
CDR3aa: CATSRIGTAKETQYF
CDR3nt: TGTGCCACCAGCAGAATTGGGACAGCAAAAGAGACCCAGTACTTC

j_gene: TRBJ2-1
v_gene: TRBV30
len: 11
abundance: -
d_gene: -
CDR3aa: CACSSRGEQFF
CDR3nt: TGTGCCTGTTCATCCCGGGGTGAGCAGTTCTTC

j_gene: TRBJ1-2
v_gene: TRBV7-9
len: 15
abundance: -
d_gene: TRBD1
CDR3aa: CASSPESTGSLGYTF
CDR3nt: TGTGCCAGCAGCCCCGAATCGACAGGGAGTCTTGGCTACACCTTC

j_gene: TRBJ1-5
v_gene: TRBV15
len: 15
abundance: medium-sized
d_gene: -
CDR3aa: CATSRAGTGTQPQHF
CDR3nt: TGTGCCACCAGCAGAGCCGGTACCGGGACTCAGCCCCAGCATTTT

j_gene: TRBJ1-1
v_gene: TRBV27
len: 14
abundance: -
d_gene: -
CDR3aa: CASSTPGHLSPAFF
CDR3nt: TGTGCCAGCAGCACCCCGGGACATCTGTCTCCGGCTTTCTTT

j_gene: TRBJ1-1
v_gene: TRBV6-1
len: 12
abundance: -
d_gene: -
CDR3aa: CASSEILNKAFF
CDR3nt: TGTGCCAGCAGTGAGATTCTGAATAAAGCTTTCTTT

j_gene: TRBJ1-1
v_gene: TRBV6-5
len: 13
abundance: -
d_gene: -
CDR3aa: CASIGLINTEAFF
CDR3nt: TGTGCCAGCATAGGTCTTATTAACACTGAAGCTTTCTTT

j_gene: TRBJ2-2
v_gene: TRBV30
len: 14
abundance: -
d_gene: -
CDR3aa: CAWSVGGATGELFF
CDR3nt: TGTGCCTGGAGTGTTGGGGGGGCAACCGGGGAGCTGTTTTTT

j_gene: TRBJ1-2
v_gene: TRBV6-5
len: 14
abundance: -
d_gene: TRBD1
CDR3aa: CASISLSGGMGYTF
CDR3nt: TGTGCCAGCATATCTTTATCAGGGGGGATGGGCTACACCTTC

j_gene: TRBJ2-5
v_gene: TRBV27
len: 13
abundance: once
d_gene: -
CDR3aa: CASSSTSGETQYF
CDR3nt: TGTGCCAGCAGTTCCACCTCCGGAGAGACCCAGTACTTC

j_gene: TRBJ2-7
v_gene: TRBV12-5
len: 14
abundance: -
d_gene: -
CDR3aa: CASGLGTGIYEQYF
CDR3nt: TGTGCTAGTGGTTTGGGGACGGGGATCTACGAGCAGTACTTC